This TCR beta chain was sequenced in a study of OX40 agonist ivuxolimab in advanced cancers. CDR3 length: 14 residues. CDR1 is MDHEN, CDR2 SYDVKM, per germline. After removal of 4 bases from V and 5 bases from J, the junction contained 5 bases not matched to a gene. The data were produced by immunoSEQ multiplex PCR, yet TCRdb's version contains in-frame clones alone and is incomplete. The table lists fewer than 55,000 clones, 75% to 90% of them singletons. The chain uses TRBV28 and TRBJ2-5; 9 bases line up with TRBD1. The receptor was isolated from an adult with an advanced solid tumor such as melanoma, head and neck, liver or kidney cancer. The starting material was CD4+ or CD8+ T cells sorted from blood, obtained in a trial of the OX40 agonist ivuxolimab. DNA for the CDR3: TGTGCCAGCAGTTCGGACAGGGGTCGGGAGACCCAGTACTTC. It encodes CASSSDRGRETQYF.